This TCR beta chain was recorded in a study of patients and donors after allogeneic stem cell transplantation. A single record per CDR3 protein comes from TCRdb applying MiXCR to the RT-PCR reads. The sample consists of hundreds of thousands of distinct CDR3 sequences, 12% to 15% of them appearing once. The CDR3 runs 14 residues. CDR1 is SQVTM, CDR2 ANQGSEA, per germline. V was shortened by 3 bases and J by 6 bases, with 14 bases between the two germline ends. The specimen was blood, either unsorted or a sorted T cell fraction (not recorded which). The TCR comes from a human donor who was either an allogeneic HSCT recipient or a stem cell or donor lymphocyte infusion donor (not recorded which). It is not recorded whose cells these are; they may come from a transplant donor. This chain uses TRBV29-1 with TRBJ2-2, with D perhaps matching TRBD2 (5 bases). The CDR3 coding sequence is TGCAGCGTTGACCCGGGGAGTAGCGCCGGGGAGCTGTTTTTT. Its protein is CSVDPGSSAGELFF.